A single sample is the source of the 23 T cell receptor beta chains below, sequenced in a study of blood T cell repertoires in COVID-19. Sequencing was performed with immunoSEQ multiplex PCR; in TCRdb, only in-frame clones are kept and a portion is missing. The sample contains approximately 76,000 clones, around 83% of which appear only once. The specimen sequenced was peripheral blood. These receptors all come from an older man with active or convalescent COVID-19.

Points on this clone: Other DNA sequences of this sample code for an identical CDR3. The chain's CDR3 is CASSPAVQETQYF. The CDR3 nucleotides are TGTGCCAGCTCACCAGCGGTTCAAGAGACCCAGTACTTC. The V call is TRBV18, the J call TRBJ2-5; D is uncertain. The CDR3 is 13 amino acids. The germline CDR1 and CDR2 sequences are KGHSH and LQKENI. The V end was cut by 2 bases, the J end by 2 bases, with 6 bases between.

This sequence joins TRBV2 and TRBJ2-1; weak D call: TRBD2 (5 bases). This CDR3 contains 14 residues. Germline CDR1 and CDR2: SNHLY and FYNNEI. The V end lost 8 bases, the J end lost 0 bases, and 11 bases lay between the germline ends. CDR3 coding DNA: TGTGCCAGCGGCGGGCAGAACTCCTACAATGAGCAGTTCTTC. Protein sequence: CASGGQNSYNEQFF.

The chain combines TRBV4-1 with TRBJ2-1; D is possibly TRBD2 (6 bases). Trimming removed 0 bases at V and 8 bases at J, with 17 bases between. This CDR3 comprises 16 residues. Germline loops: CDR1 MGHRA, CDR2 YSYEKL. The chain's CDR3 is CASSQEGGTWYDEQFF. In nucleotides, the CDR3 is TGCGCCAGCAGCCAAGAGGGGGGAACGTGGTACGATGAGCAGTTCTTC.

This clone was observed once. V and J are TRBV19 and TRBJ1-5; D not certain. Germline V CDR1 and CDR2: LNHDA, SQIVND (reference sequence). Trimming removed 1 base from V and 7 bases from J, with 11 bases in between. This CDR3 is 14 amino acids long. DNA of the CDR3: TGTGCCAGTAGTATAGGGTCAGGTGGCCAGCCCCAGCATTTT. Encoded protein: CASSIGSGGQPQHF.

This chain links TRBV19 with TRBJ2-5, with 13 bases identical to TRBD2. CDR1 is LNHDA, CDR2 SQIVND, per germline (reference sequence). CDR3 length: 16 amino acids. With 5 bases clipped from V and 0 bases from J, the junction kept 3 bases outside the gene matches. The CDR3 nucleotides are TGTGCCAGTAGTTCGGGGACTAGCGGGGACCAAGAGACCCAGTACTTC. This sequence encodes CASSSGTSGDQETQYF. Full variable domain (remainder filled in from reference TRBV19 and TRBJ2-5): DGGITQSPKYLFRKEGQNVTLSCEQNLNHDAMYWYRQDPGQGLRLIYYSQIVNDFQKGDIAEGYSVSREKKESFPLTVTSAQKNPTAFYLCASSSGTSGDQETQYFGPGTRLLVL.

J is TRBJ2-3 and V is TRBV11-3; 8 nucleotides agree with TRBD1. The germline CDR1 and CDR2 sequences are SGHNT and YENEEA. Trimming cost V 5 bases and J 2 bases; bases outside gene matches: 6. This CDR3 comprises 15 residues. This CDR3 reads CASSQTGGDTDTQYF. CDR3 nucleotides: TGTGCCAGCAGCCAAACAGGGGGTGACACAGATACGCAGTATTTT.

This clone was observed a few times. The chain recombines TRBV4-3 with TRBJ1-4, with D possibly matching TRBD1 (5 bases). CDR3 size: 14 residues. CDR1 is LGHNA, CDR2 YSLEER, per germline. The ends were cut back, 0 bases at V and 8 bases at J, with 10 bases in the middle. The CDR3: CASSQEGGSEKLFF. DNA of the CDR3: TGCGCCAGCAGCCAAGAGGGGGGGTCCGAAAAACTGTTTTTT.

The rearrangement uses TRBV7-2 and TRBJ2-5, with D maybe TRBD2 (7 bases). Trimming removed 5 bases at V and 1 base at J, with 14 bases between. The germline gives CDR1 SGHTA, CDR2 FQGNSA. This CDR3 spans 15 amino acids. CDR3 DNA: TGTGCCAGCAGCGCCAACGGGGGGCTCCAAGAGACCCAGTACTTC. It yields the protein CASSANGGLQETQYF.

This clone was counted a single time. The CDR3 nucleotides read TGCGCCAGCAGTTTCGGACAGGGAGGCGGTACACGAGAGACCCAGTACTTC. Translating it yields CASSFGQGGGTRETQYF. The V and J genes are TRBV5-1 and TRBJ2-5; 8 bases align to TRBD1. Unmatched junction bases numbered 16, after V lost 5 bases and J lost 4 bases. The CDR3 spans 17 residues. Germline CDR1 SGHRS, CDR2 YFSETQ.

This clone has only one observation. The chain uses TRBV9 and TRBJ1-5, with TRBD1 matching 7 bases. Per the germline V gene, CDR1 is SGDLS and CDR2 is YYNGEE. This CDR3 region has 15 residues. J was trimmed by 6 bases and V by 0 bases; bases with no gene match: 6. CDR3 in DNA: TGTGCCAGCAGCGTAGGGCAGGGGGTTTCTCAGCCCCAGCATTTT. This sequence encodes CASSVGQGVSQPQHF.

This chain joins TRBV9 and TRBJ2-2; D may be TRBD1 (5 bases). Germline loops: CDR1 SGDLS, CDR2 YYNGEE. Trimming took 5 bases from V and 1 from J, leaving 12 bases between them. The CDR3 is made up of 15 amino acids. The CDR3, as DNA: TGTGCCAGCAGGCAAGGGGAAGGGAACACCGGGGAGCTGTTTTTT. The encoded protein is CASRQGEGNTGELFF.

This clone has a single count. The chain is built from TRBV3-1 (or the pseudogene TRBV3-2) and TRBJ1-2, with a possible D match to TRBD1 (5 bases). The CDR3 spans 14 residues. The V end lost 1 base, the J end lost 2 bases, and 8 bases lay between the germline ends. Germline CDR1 LGHDT, CDR2 YNNKEL (reference sequence). The CDR3 sequence is CASSQGRENYGYTF. CDR3 DNA sequence: TGTGCCAGCAGCCAAGGCAGGGAAAACTATGGCTACACCTTC.

This clone was observed a handful of times. The chain has TRBV4-3 and TRBJ2-7; possible D gene TRBD2, 5 bases. Per the germline V gene, CDR1 is LGHNA and CDR2 is YSLEER. V lost 0 bases to trimming and J lost 2 bases, with 14 bases between them. This CDR3 region has 16 residues. The CDR3 loop is CASSQDRSGPTYEQYF. The CDR3 region has the DNA TGCGCCAGCAGCCAAGATAGGAGCGGACCTACCTACGAGCAGTACTTC.

The rearrangement uses TRBV7-9 and TRBJ1-1; a possible D gene is TRBD1 (5 bases). Deletions cut 4 bases from V and 2 bases from J, with 8 bases between. This CDR3 region has 13 residues. The germline CDR1 and CDR2 sequences are SEHNR and FQNEAQ (reference sequence). This chain's CDR3 is CASSSTDNTEAFF. In nucleotides, the CDR3 is TGTGCCAGCAGCTCGACAGATAACACTGAAGCTTTCTTT. The whole variable domain, filled in from reference TRBV7-9 and TRBJ1-1, reads DTGVSQNPRHKITKRGQNVTFRCDPISEHNRLYWYRQTLGQGPEFLTYFQNEAQLEKSRLLSDRFSAERPKGSFSTLEIQRTEQGDSAMYLCASSSTDNTEAFFGQGTRLTVV.

This clone has a single count. The chain has TRBV6-2 or TRBV6-3 and TRBJ2-7, with 7 bases matching TRBD1. V shed 4 bases and J 0 bases; nucleotides not matched to a gene: 18. Germline lookup yields CDR1 MNHEY and CDR2 SVGEGT. The CDR3 loop spans 19 amino acids. The CDR3 here is CASSFPNLGLTGSSYEQYF. The CDR3, as DNA: TGTGCCAGCAGTTTCCCCAACCTCGGTTTGACAGGGAGCTCCTACGAGCAGTACTTC.

This clone was detected only once. The chain employs TRBV19 and TRBJ1-1; tentatively, D is TRBD1 (6 bases). From germline, CDR1 is LNHDA and CDR2 SQIVND (reference sequence). This CDR3 is built from 15 residues. Trimming removed 3 bases from V and 6 bases from J, with 17 bases in between. Here the CDR3 reads CASSIGRGGLAEAFF. The DNA for the CDR3 is TGTGCCAGTAGTATTGGCAGGGGAGGGCTTGCTGAAGCTTTCTTT.

V is TRBV19 and J is TRBJ1-1, with 7 bases identical to TRBD1. Germline V gene sequence: CDR1 LNHDA, CDR2 SQIVND (reference sequence). Germline trimming cut 4 bases from V and 6 bases from J; bases unmatched to any gene: 14. This CDR3 is 16 amino acids long. CDR3: CASSTLTRGRFPEAFF. CDR3 in DNA: TGTGCCAGTAGTACCCTCACAAGGGGGCGATTTCCTGAAGCTTTCTTT.

The V call is TRBV19, the J call TRBJ2-1, with TRBD2 matching over 7 bases. The CDR3 is 18 residues long. Germline V gives CDR1 LNHDA, CDR2 SQIVND (reference sequence). The V gene end was trimmed by 4 bases and the J gene end by 0 bases; junction bases not matched to a gene: 12. The CDR3, as DNA: TGTGCCAGTAGTAGAGCCTCAAGCGGGGCGAGCTCCTACAATGAGCAGTTCTTC. Translation gives CASSRASSGASSYNEQFF.

V usage is TRBV29-1 and J usage is TRBJ1-5, with D perhaps matching TRBD1 (5 bases). Germline V gene lookup returns CDR1 SQVTM and CDR2 ANQGSEA. Trimming took off 6 bases at V and 2 bases at J, with 11 bases between the two ends. The CDR3 extends over 13 amino acids. The CDR3 reads CSVAGGGNQPQHF. The CDR3 region has the DNA TGCAGCGTCGCGGGGGGAGGCAATCAGCCCCAGCATTTT.

The rearrangement uses TRBV19 and TRBJ1-5; D unresolved. From germline, CDR1 is LNHDA and CDR2 SQIVND (reference sequence). CDR3 length: 14 residues. Trimming stripped 5 bases from V and 6 bases from J, with 14 bases between. Here the CDR3 DNA reads TGTGCCAGTAGTTTAAATGCAGTTGGTCAGCCCCAGCATTTT. Amino acid sequence: CASSLNAVGQPQHF. The full variable domain, its missing parts supplied by reference TRBV19 and TRBJ1-5, is DGGITQSPKYLFRKEGQNVTLSCEQNLNHDAMYWYRQDPGQGLRLIYYSQIVNDFQKGDIAEGYSVSREKKESFPLTVTSAQKNPTAFYLCASSLNAVGQPQHFGDGTRLSIL.

The genes are TRBV6-4 and TRBJ1-2, with D maybe TRBD1 (5 bases). V dropped 8 bases and J dropped 6 bases, with 16 bases sitting between them. The CDR3 runs 13 residues. Germline V gives CDR1 MRHNA, CDR2 SNTAGT. CDR3 sequence reads: CASAPREGNGYTF. CDR3 nucleotides: TGTGCCAGCGCCCCCAGGGAAGGTAATGGCTACACCTTC.

The V and J genes are TRBV18 and TRBJ1-2; unclear D gene. The germline CDR1 and CDR2 sequences are KGHSH and LQKENI. Trimming left V 0 bases short and J 5 bases short, with 7 bases between. The CDR3 covers 13 residues. The chain's CDR3 is CASSPPGRYGYTF. In nucleotides, the CDR3 is TGTGCCAGCTCACCACCAGGGAGATATGGCTACACCTTC.

The rearrangement uses TRBV4-3 and TRBJ2-3, with a possible D match to TRBD2 (7 bases). There are 15 residues in the CDR3. Trimming removed 4 bases at V and 6 bases at J, with 17 bases between. Per the germline V gene, CDR1 is LGHNA and CDR2 is YSLEER. CDR3 in amino acids: CASSLGGGGADTQYF. DNA for the CDR3: TGCGCCAGCAGCCTGGGGGGAGGGGGAGCTGATACGCAGTATTTT.